This TCR beta chain was captured by sequencing in a study of OX40 agonist ivuxolimab in advanced cancers. Whole-study results and caveats: Low normalized clonal expansion also occurred in some nonresponding patients.

Comments on this clone: Antigen: not known.

The CDR3 runs 15 residues. The germline V gene has CDR1 SGHRS and CDR2 YFSETQ. With 0 bases clipped from V and 1 base from J, the junction kept 0 bases outside the gene matches. Clones were read by immunoSEQ multiplex PCR, and TCRdb kept only the in-frame ones, dropping some. The data show approximately 31,000 clones, approximately 89% seen once. Here the sequenced sample was CD4+ or CD8+ T cells sorted from blood, taken in a trial of the OX40 agonist ivuxolimab. The chain employs TRBV5-1 and TRBJ1-1, with TRBD1 matching 10 bases. The source of this sequence is an adult with an advanced solid tumor such as melanoma, head and neck, liver or kidney cancer. The CDR3 coding sequence is TGCGCCAGCAGCTTGGGGGACAGGGGGAACACTGAAGCTTTCTTT. It encodes CASSLGDRGNTEAFF.